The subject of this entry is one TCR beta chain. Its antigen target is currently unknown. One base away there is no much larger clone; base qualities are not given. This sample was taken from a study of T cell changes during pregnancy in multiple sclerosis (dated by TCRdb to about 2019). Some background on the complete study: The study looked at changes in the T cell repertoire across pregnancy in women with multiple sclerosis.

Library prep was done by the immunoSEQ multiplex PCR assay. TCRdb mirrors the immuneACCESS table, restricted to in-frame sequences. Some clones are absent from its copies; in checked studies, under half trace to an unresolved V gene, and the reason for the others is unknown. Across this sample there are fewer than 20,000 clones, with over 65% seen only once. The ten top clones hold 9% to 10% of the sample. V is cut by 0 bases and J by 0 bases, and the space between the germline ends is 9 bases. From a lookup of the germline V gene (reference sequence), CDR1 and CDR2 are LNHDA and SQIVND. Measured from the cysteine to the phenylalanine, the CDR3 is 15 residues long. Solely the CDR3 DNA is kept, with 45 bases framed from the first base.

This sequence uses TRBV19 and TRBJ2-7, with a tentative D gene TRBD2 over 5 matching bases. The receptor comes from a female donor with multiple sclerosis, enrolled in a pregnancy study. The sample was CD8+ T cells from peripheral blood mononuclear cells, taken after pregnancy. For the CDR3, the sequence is CASSIEPGSSYEQYF. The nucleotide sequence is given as TGTGCCAGTAGTATAGAACCGGGAAGCTCCTACGAGCAGTACTTC.